This T cell receptor beta chain was identified during a study of shared T cell receptors in the human thymus. Profiled with immunoSEQ multiplex PCR; TCRdb holds only in-frame clones, not every one. The sample has some 400,000 clones; about 95% are singletons. V was clipped by 4 bases and J by 6 bases; unmatched bases: 4. This CDR3 has 13 residues. CDR1 and CDR2 (germline): MDHEN, SYDVKM. The receptor comes from a human donor. V gene TRBV28 combines with J gene TRBJ1-2; 8 bases agree with TRBD1. Sequencing used thymocytes. The CDR3 loop reads CASSSDRGHGYTF. DNA for the CDR3: TGTGCCAGCAGTTCTGACAGGGGCCATGGCTACACCTTC.